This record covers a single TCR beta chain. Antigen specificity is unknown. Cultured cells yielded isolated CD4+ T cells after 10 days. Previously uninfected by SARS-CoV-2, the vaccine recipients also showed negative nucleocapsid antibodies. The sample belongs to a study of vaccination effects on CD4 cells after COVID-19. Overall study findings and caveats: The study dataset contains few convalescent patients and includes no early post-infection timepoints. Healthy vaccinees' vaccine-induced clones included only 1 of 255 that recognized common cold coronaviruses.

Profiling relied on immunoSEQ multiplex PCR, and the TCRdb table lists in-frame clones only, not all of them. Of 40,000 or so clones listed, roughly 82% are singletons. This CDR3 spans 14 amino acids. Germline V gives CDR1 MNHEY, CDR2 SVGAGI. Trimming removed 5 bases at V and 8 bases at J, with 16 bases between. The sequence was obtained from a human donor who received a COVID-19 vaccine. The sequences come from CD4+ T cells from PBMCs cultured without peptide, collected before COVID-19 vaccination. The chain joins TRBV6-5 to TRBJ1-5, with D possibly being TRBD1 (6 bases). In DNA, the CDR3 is TGTGCCAGCAGTCTCACAGGGAGGGAGAAGCCCCAGCATTTT. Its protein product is CASSLTGREKPQHF.